This passage covers 19 T cell receptor beta chains from one sample sequenced in a study of CD8+CD57+ T cells in acquired aplastic anemia. CDR3 and TCR beta VDJ profiling relied on a genomic DNA template. One entry per CDR3 protein results from TCRdb running MiXCR on the reads. The table has 250,000 to 350,000 distinct CDR3 sequences, 55% to 60% seen once. The material sequenced was sorted CD4+, CD8+, or CD8+CD57+ T cells (not recorded which) from PBMCs. The origin of the receptors is a human donor with severe aplastic anemia or a healthy control (not recorded which).

The table lists this clonotype with a few counts. The chain joins TRBV20-1 to TRBJ2-7; a weak D match, TRBD1 (6 bases). The V gene lost 4 bases and the J gene lost 3 bases, with 19 bases spanning the gap. CDR1 and CDR2 (germline): DFQATT, SNEGSKA (reference sequence). The CDR3 contains 15 residues. The DNA for the CDR3 is TGCAGTGCTACAAGACCGGGACAAATCTTCTACGAGCAGTACTTC. Protein: CSATRPGQIFYEQYF.

The chain is built from TRBV7-2 and TRBJ2-7; D tentatively fits TRBD1 or TRBD2 (5 bases each). V was pared by 5 bases and J by 5 bases, with 22 bases between. CDR1 SGHTA and CDR2 FQGNSA come from the germline V gene. This CDR3 comprises 16 residues. The CDR3, as DNA: TGTGCCAGCAGCCGGGACCCGGGCGGACGAGGGGACGAGCAGTACTTC. This translates into CASSRDPGGRGDEQYF. Filled out from reference TRBV7-2 and TRBJ2-7, the complete variable domain reads GAGVSQSPSNKVTEKGKDVELRCDPISGHTALYWYRQSLGQGLEFLIYFQGNSAPDKSGLPSDRFSAERTGGSVSTLTIQRTQQEDSAVYLCASSRDPGGRGDEQYFGPGTRLTVT.

The V and J genes are TRBV6-4 and TRBJ2-2; D not resolved. Germline loops: CDR1 MRHNA, CDR2 SNTAGT. The CDR3 contains 13 residues. V was shortened by 1 base and J by 7 bases, with 7 bases between the two germline ends. The CDR3 spells CASSDFWGGELFF. The CDR3 region has the DNA TGTGCCAGCAGTGACTTTTGGGGCGGGGAGCTGTTTTTT.

With respect to this clonotype: A much more abundant neighbour one base away suggests this may be a read error. The chain employs TRBV5-1 and TRBJ2-3; 8 nucleotides line up with TRBD2. Germline CDR1 is SGHRS and CDR2 is YFSETQ. The CDR3 loop spans 18 amino acids. V lost 3 bases, J lost 2 bases, and 14 bases stayed unmatched. CDR3 in amino acids: CASSSNGTGGRITDTQYF. The CDR3 nucleotides are TGCGCCAGCAGCTCGAATGGAACGGGGGGGCGTATCACAGATACGCAGTATTTT.

In its sample, this clonotype was seen many times. The chain couples TRBV3-1 to TRBJ2-7, with 7 bases identical to TRBD1. Trimming removed 3 bases from V and 2 bases from J; junction bases left unmatched: 7. CDR1 and CDR2 from the germline V gene are LGHDT and YNNKEL (reference sequence). CDR3 size: 15 residues. The CDR3 DNA is TGTGCCAGCAGCCATCTGACAGGGTGGGCCTACGAGCAGTACTTC. Its translation: CASSHLTGWAYEQYF.

This chain connects TRBV7-3 to TRBJ2-6; TRBD1 aligns across 8 bases. The germline gives CDR1 SGHTA, CDR2 FQGTGA. Trimming took 5 bases from V and 4 from J; bases not matched to a gene: 13. This CDR3 has 18 amino acids. The CDR3 coding sequence is TGTGCCAGCAGCCCCGGGACAGGCTATGCAGTCGGGGCCAACGTCCTGACTTTC. Translation gives CASSPGTGYAVGANVLTF.

The J gene is TRBJ1-1, the V gene TRBV10-1, with D possibly matching TRBD1 (5 bases). The length of the CDR3 is 14 residues. The V gene lost 3 bases and the J gene lost 1 base, with 9 bases spanning the gap. Germline CDR1 and CDR2: WNHNN and SYGVQD (reference sequence). CDR3 protein: CASSDGGGNTEAFF. The CDR3 DNA sequence: TGCGCCAGCAGTGACGGTGGGGGGAACACTGAAGCTTTCTTT.

In this sample, this clonotype turned up a few times. V gene TRBV20-1 combines with J gene TRBJ2-5; 7 bases are a match to TRBD2. This CDR3 is built from 13 residues. Germline trimming cut 3 bases from V and 2 bases from J; bases unmatched to any gene: 3. The germline gives CDR1 DFQATT, CDR2 SNEGSKA (reference sequence). This CDR3 reads CSARGSGQETQYF. The CDR3 coding sequence is TGCAGTGCTAGGGGTAGCGGGCAAGAGACCCAGTACTTC.

The sample holds many counts of this clonotype. The V call is TRBV15, the J call TRBJ2-7, with D unclear. Trimming stripped 1 base from V and 3 bases from J, with 7 bases between. The CDR3 covers 13 residues. Germline V gene sequence: CDR1 LNHNV, CDR2 YYDKDF (reference sequence). The CDR3 region is CATSRGRLYEQYF. As DNA, the CDR3 is TGTGCCACCAGCAGAGGCAGACTCTACGAGCAGTACTTC.

The V call is TRBV7-7, the J call TRBJ2-1; D remains ambiguous. The CDR3 is made up of 12 amino acids. Germline CDR1 SSHAT, CDR2 FNYEAQ (reference sequence). V was clipped by 1 base and J by 8 bases, with 6 bases between them. CDR3 sequence: CASSLDGYEQFF. The CDR3 region has the DNA TGTGCCAGCAGCTTAGACGGTTATGAGCAGTTCTTC.

This clonotype was seen many times. The chain is built from TRBV6-6 and TRBJ2-7; TRBD2 might be the D (5 bases). Germline CDR1 is MNHNY and CDR2 is SVGAGI (reference sequence). Trimming removed 0 bases at V and 5 bases at J, with 11 bases between. CDR3 size: 14 residues. The CDR3: CASSYSLPGNEQYF. For the CDR3, the DNA is TGTGCCAGCAGTTACTCGCTGCCCGGGAACGAGCAGTACTTC.

This clonotype was counted between two and nine times. The V call is TRBV25-1, the J call TRBJ1-1; D not certain. Germline CDR1 reads MGHDK; CDR2 reads SYGVNS. V was clipped by 1 base and J by 3 bases, with 12 bases between them. The CDR3 covers 15 residues. The CDR3: CASSESSDSYTEAFF. The CDR3 region has the DNA TGTGCCAGCAGTGAATCTTCTGACTCGTACACTGAAGCTTTCTTT.

This clonotype was observed at least ten times. The chain uses TRBV19 and TRBJ2-7, with TRBD2 matching 10 bases. Trimming took 7 bases from V and 2 from J; bases not matched to a gene: 8. The length of the CDR3 is 15 residues. Germline lookup yields CDR1 LNHDA and CDR2 SQIVND (reference sequence). CDR3 DNA sequence: TGTGCCAGTAAGGCGGAAGCGGGGGGGACCTACGAGCAGTACTTC. It specifies CASKAEAGGTYEQYF.

Here the CDR3 DNA reads TGTGCCAGCAGCTTGGAACCCACCCCTTCCTACGAGCAGTACTTC. This translates into CASSLEPTPSYEQYF. This rearrangement joins TRBV7-3 to TRBJ2-7; D not certain. The CDR3 spans 15 residues. Germline CDR1 reads SGHTA; CDR2 reads FQGTGA. V was pared by 3 bases and J by 1 base, with 13 bases between.

The chain carries TRBV29-1 and TRBJ2-1, with unresolved D. The CDR3 is 10 residues long. V was trimmed by 4 bases and J by 5 bases, leaving 3 bases between them. Germline lookup yields CDR1 SQVTM and CDR2 ANQGSEA. The CDR3 DNA reads TGCAGCGTTGTCCACAATGAGCAGTTCTTC. Its protein product is CSVVHNEQFF.

This clonotype was seen at least ten times. The chain is built from TRBV7-9 and TRBJ1-4; unclear D gene. Per germline, CDR1 SEHNR and CDR2 FQNEAQ (reference sequence). This CDR3 region has 17 residues. V lost 3 bases, J lost 0 bases, and 14 bases lay in between. CDR3 bases: TGTGCCAGCAGCTTCGGTCTTATGTCATCAACTAATGAAAAACTGTTTTTT. This gives the protein CASSFGLMSSTNEKLFF.

The chain is built from TRBV7-3 and TRBJ1-2; 8 nucleotides match TRBD1. Germline CDR1 reads SGHTA; CDR2 reads FQGTGA. This CDR3 is 15 amino acids long. The junction had 13 bases not matched to a gene; V was cut back by 5 bases and J by 8 bases. The CDR3, as DNA: TGTGCCAGCAGCGCGGACAGGGAAGGATTTGGAGGCTACACCTTC. Translating gives CASSADREGFGGYTF.

This clonotype was detected once. The chain uses TRBV20-1 and TRBJ1-5; 8 bases line up with TRBD1. Germline trimming cut 2 bases from V and 3 bases from J; bases unmatched to any gene: 9. Germline-derived CDR1 and CDR2 are DFQATT and SNEGSKA (reference sequence). The CDR3 is 16 residues long. The CDR3 DNA sequence: TGCAGTGCTAGAAGGAGGGCAGGGGGCAACAATCAGCCCCAGCATTTT. Its protein product is CSARRRAGGNNQPQHF.

The chain couples TRBV28 to TRBJ2-3; 11 bases align to TRBD2. V dropped 3 bases and J dropped 6; count of bases not matched to a gene: 2. CDR3 length: 14 amino acids. Per the germline V gene, CDR1 is MDHEN and CDR2 is SYDVKM. The CDR3 protein is CASSLGLAEDTQYF. For the CDR3, the DNA is TGTGCCAGCAGTTTGGGACTAGCGGAGGATACGCAGTATTTT.